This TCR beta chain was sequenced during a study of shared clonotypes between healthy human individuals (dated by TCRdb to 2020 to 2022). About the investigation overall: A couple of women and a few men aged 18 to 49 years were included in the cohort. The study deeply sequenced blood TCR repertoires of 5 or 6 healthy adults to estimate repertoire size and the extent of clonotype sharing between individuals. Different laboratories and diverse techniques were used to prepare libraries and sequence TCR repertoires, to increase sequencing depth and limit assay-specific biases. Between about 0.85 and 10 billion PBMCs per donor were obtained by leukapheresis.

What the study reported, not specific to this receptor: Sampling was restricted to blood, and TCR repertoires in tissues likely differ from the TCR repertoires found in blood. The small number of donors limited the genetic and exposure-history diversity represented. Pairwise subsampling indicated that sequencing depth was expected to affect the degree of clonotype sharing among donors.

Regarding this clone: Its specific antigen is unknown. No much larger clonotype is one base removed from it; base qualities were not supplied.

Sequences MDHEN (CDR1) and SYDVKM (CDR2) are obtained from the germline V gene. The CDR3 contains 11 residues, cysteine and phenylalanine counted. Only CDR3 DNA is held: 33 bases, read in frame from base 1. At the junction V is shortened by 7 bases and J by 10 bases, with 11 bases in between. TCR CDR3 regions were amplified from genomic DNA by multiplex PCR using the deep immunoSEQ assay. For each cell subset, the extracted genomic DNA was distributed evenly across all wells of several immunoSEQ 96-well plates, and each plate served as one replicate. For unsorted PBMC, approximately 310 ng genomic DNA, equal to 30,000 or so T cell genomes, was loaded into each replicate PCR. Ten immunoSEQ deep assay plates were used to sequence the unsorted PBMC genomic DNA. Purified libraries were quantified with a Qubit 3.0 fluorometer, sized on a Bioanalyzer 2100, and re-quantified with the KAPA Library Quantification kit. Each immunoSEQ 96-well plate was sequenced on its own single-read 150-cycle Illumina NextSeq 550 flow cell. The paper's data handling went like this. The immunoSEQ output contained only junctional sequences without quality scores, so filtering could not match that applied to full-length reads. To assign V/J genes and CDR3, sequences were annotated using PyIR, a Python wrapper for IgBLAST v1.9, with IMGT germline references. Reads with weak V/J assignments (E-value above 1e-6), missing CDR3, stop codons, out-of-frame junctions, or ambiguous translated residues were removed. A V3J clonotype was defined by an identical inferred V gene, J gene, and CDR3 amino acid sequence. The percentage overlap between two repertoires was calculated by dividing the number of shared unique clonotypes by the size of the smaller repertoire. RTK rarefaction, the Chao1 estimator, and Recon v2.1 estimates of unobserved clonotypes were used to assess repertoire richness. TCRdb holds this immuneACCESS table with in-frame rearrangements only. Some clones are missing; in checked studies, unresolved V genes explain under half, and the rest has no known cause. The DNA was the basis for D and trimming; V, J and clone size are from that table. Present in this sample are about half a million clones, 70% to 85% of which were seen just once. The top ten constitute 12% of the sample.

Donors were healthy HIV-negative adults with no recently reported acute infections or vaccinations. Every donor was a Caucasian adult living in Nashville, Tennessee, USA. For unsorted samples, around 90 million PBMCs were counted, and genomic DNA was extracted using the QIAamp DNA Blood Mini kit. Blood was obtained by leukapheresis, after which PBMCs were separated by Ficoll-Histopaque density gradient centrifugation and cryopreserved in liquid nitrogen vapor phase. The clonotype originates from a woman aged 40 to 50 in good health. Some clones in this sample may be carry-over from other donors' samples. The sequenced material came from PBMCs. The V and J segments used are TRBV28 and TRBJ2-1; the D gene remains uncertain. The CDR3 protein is CASNSVREQFF. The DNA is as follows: TGTGCCAGCAACTCCGTCCGGGAGCAGTTCTTC.